What follows are 8 T cell receptor beta chains derived from one specimen sequenced in a study of T cell responses to AZD1222 COVID-19 vaccine. The data were produced by immunoSEQ multiplex PCR, yet TCRdb's version contains in-frame clones alone and is incomplete. The sample lists 90,000 to 150,000 clones, 88% occurring once. The sample consisted of peripheral blood, taken on day 0 of AZD1222 vaccination. These receptors were collected from an adult in good health.

This clone was counted once. V is TRBV7-9 and J is TRBJ2-5; D call uncertain. Germline loops: CDR1 SEHNR, CDR2 FQNEAQ (reference sequence). The CDR3 loop spans 12 amino acids. Trimming stripped 2 bases from V and 5 bases from J, with 6 bases between. CDR3 sequence: CASSLSVETQYF. The CDR3 DNA reads as TGTGCCAGCAGCTTAAGCGTGGAGACCCAGTACTTC.

The chain joins TRBV19 to TRBJ1-2; no definite D call. The CDR3 totals 11 residues. Per the germline V gene, CDR1 is LNHDA and CDR2 is SQIVND (reference sequence). V was cut by 9 bases and J by 3 bases, with 8 bases left in between. In DNA, the CDR3 is TGTGCCAGCACAGACCACTATGGCTACACCTTC. Amino acid sequence: CASTDHYGYTF.

V is TRBV27 and J is TRBJ1-1; unclear D gene. The CDR3 is 14 residues long. Trimming shortened V by 3 bases and J by 5 bases, and 13 bases separated the two germline ends. Germline values: CDR1 MNHEY, CDR2 SMNVEV (reference sequence). CDR3 residues: CASSFRLLGTEAFF. The CDR3 DNA reads TGTGCCAGCAGTTTCCGTTTACTCGGGACTGAAGCTTTCTTT.

The chain recombines TRBV5-4 with TRBJ2-7, with TRBD2 identical over 8 bases. The CDR3 spans 13 residues. Unmatched junction bases numbered 6, after V lost 4 bases and J lost 6 bases. Germline CDR1 and CDR2: SGHNT and YYREEE (reference sequence). CDR3: CASSPTGGREQYF. Here the CDR3 DNA reads TGTGCCAGCAGCCCCACGGGGGGGCGCGAGCAGTACTTC.

This sequence joins TRBV6-5 and TRBJ2-3; possibly TRBD2 for D (5 bases). V was shortened by 0 bases and J by 8 bases, with 18 bases between the two germline ends. The length of the CDR3 is 16 residues. The germline V gene has CDR1 MNHEY and CDR2 SVGAGI. CDR3: CASSYSAEGMVATQYF. For the CDR3, the DNA is TGTGCCAGCAGTTACTCGGCCGAGGGTATGGTGGCTACGCAGTATTTT.

The chain uses TRBV19 and TRBJ1-1, with a weak D call TRBD1 (6 bases). The germline V gene encodes CDR1 LNHDA and CDR2 SQIVND (reference sequence). The V and J ends lost 1 base and 0 bases respectively, with 9 bases between them. The CDR3 has 15 amino acids. The CDR3 nucleotides are TGTGCCAGTAGTATAGGGGGGCAGCTGAACACTGAAGCTTTCTTT. Its protein product is CASSIGGQLNTEAFF.

In its sample, this clone was seen a few times. The V gene is TRBV11-2, the J gene TRBJ2-1, with D unresolved. CDR3 length: 12 residues. V shed 4 bases and J shed 7 bases, with 8 bases lying between them. The germline CDR1 and CDR2 sequences are SGHAT and FQNNGV. CDR3 loop: CASSSQVNEQFF. The CDR3 region has the DNA TGTGCCAGCAGCTCTCAGGTTAATGAGCAGTTCTTC. Full variable domain (remainder filled in from reference TRBV11-2 and TRBJ2-1): EAGVAQSPRYKIIEKRQSVAFWCNPISGHATLYWYQQILGQGPKLLIQFQNNGVVDDSQLPKDRFSAERLKGVDSTLKIQPAKLEDSAVYLCASSSQVNEQFFGPGTRLTVL.

The chain joins TRBV11-3 to TRBJ2-7; 8 nucleotides line up with TRBD1. Germline V gene lookup returns CDR1 SGHNT and CDR2 YENEEA. There are 16 residues in the CDR3. V lost 5 bases to trimming and J lost 3 bases; unmatched junction nucleotides: 12. The CDR3 sequence: CASSRDRLPVGYEQYF. The CDR3 DNA is TGTGCCAGCAGCCGGGACAGGCTCCCGGTAGGCTACGAGCAGTACTTC. Together with reference TRBV11-3 and TRBJ2-7, the CDR3 gives the full variable domain: EAGVVQSPRYKIIEKKQPVAFWCNPISGHNTLYWYLQNLGQGPELLIRYENEEAVDDSQLPKDRFSAERLKGVDSTLKIQPAELGDSAVYLCASSRDRLPVGYEQYFGPGTRLTVT.